A selection of T cell receptor beta chains follows, all from one sample in a study of blood T cell repertoires in COVID-19. Libraries were prepared by immunoSEQ multiplex PCR; TCRdb keeps only in-frame clonotypes and omits some of them. The data show 540,000 or so clones, 85% to 90% seen once. Sequences were obtained from peripheral blood. Receptors originate from a woman in her fifties or sixties with COVID-19, enrolled during active disease. The CDR3 runs from the conserved cysteine through the conserved F or W. The order of the fields is V gene, clone size, D gene, CDR3 protein. D genes are given only for firm matches. Some rows mark clone size as missing; the rest say once, few, many or name a class of expanded clone.

>TRBV24-1|-|-
CATSDTQQANYGYTF
>TRBV6-2/TRBV6-3|-|-
CASSYGPTEDEQYF
>TRBV21-1|once|-
CASRGPGQPYEQYF
>TRBV19|-|-
CASSIGFQGMNTEAFF
>TRBV28|once|TRBD1
CASSPHAQGTGGGTGELFF
>TRBV6-5|-|TRBD1
CATIRGTGRYGYTF
>TRBV4-2|once|-
CASSRSGNYGYTF
>TRBV5-4|-|-
CASSLGTETYGYTF
>TRBV28|once|TRBD1
CASSSQGTGVVDEQFF
>TRBV27|-|-
CASSPPSYEKLFF
>TRBV5-5|-|-
CASSFSEAIRTIYF